The clone carrying this TCR beta chain is judged medium-sized. Its matching antigen is unknown. No patient had received any treatment before thyroid surgery. In the study's own analysis: A distant-metastasis classifier for papillary thyroid cancer was built using CDR3 differences across clinicopathological groups. TCRdb re-called the PCR reads through MiXCR. The V and J calls reflect TCRdb's pipeline rather than the authors' work. Among about 16,000 clones, roughly a quarter were seen once, and the ten largest hold roughly 7.1%. This specimen comes from a study of metastatic and nonmetastatic thyroid tumors. Study-level information: Thyroid patients, malignant and benign, had repertoires compared across blood and tumor or nodule tissue. Study-wide results and limits: Malignant tumors reportedly showed significantly higher TCR beta diversity than benign nodules in both blood and tumor.

This TCR came from a female donor with papillary thyroid cancer or a benign thyroid nodule (not recorded which). Some clones in this sample may be carry-over from other donors' samples. The sample was adjacent normal tissue.

CDR3 nucleotide sequence: TGTGCCAGCAGTGTTAGACTAGCCTACAATGAGCAGTTCTTC. Translation: CASSVRLAYNEQFF. V and J are TRBV6-1 and TRBJ2-1, with D perhaps matching TRBD2 (6 bases). Trimming shortened V by 4 bases and J by 2 bases, and 9 bases separated the two germline ends. Germline-derived CDR1 and CDR2 are MNHNS and SASEGT. CDR3 length: 14 amino acids.